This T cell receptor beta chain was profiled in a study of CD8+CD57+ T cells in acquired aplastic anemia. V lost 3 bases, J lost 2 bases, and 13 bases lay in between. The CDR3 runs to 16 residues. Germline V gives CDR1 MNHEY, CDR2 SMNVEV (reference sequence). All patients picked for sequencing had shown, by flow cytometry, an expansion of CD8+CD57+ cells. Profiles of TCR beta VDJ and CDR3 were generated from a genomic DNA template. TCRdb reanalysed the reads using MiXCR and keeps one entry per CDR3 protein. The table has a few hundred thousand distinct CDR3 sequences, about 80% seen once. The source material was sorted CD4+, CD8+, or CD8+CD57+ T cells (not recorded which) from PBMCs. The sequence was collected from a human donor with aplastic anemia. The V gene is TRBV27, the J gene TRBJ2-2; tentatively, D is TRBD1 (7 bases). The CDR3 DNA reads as TGTGCCAGCAGTTTTGGGACAGCGGGTAACACCGGGGAGCTGTTTTTT. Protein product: CASSFGTAGNTGELFF.